This note documents a single T cell receptor beta chain sequence. V was cut by 7 bases and J by 0 bases, with 6 bases left in between. The CDR3 has 13 amino acids. This entry is derived from a study of blood T cells in healthy people across ages. Alongside a J-beta primer mix, a sample-barcoded 5' primer served in a second PCR lasting roughly 6 to 11 cycles. TCRdb analysed the 5' RACE reads with MiXCR anew, one entry per CDR3 protein. The sample holds hundreds of thousands of distinct CDR3 sequences, roughly 64% seen once. Per-sample yields of isolated PBMCs were at least 6 million. The material sequenced was blood. The chain uses TRBV12-3 or TRBV12-4 and TRBJ1-4; D remains unclear. The sequence derives from a man aged 30 to 39 in good health. The CDR3 loop is CASTIATNEKLFF. In DNA form, the CDR3 reads TGTGCCAGCACTATTGCAACTAATGAAAAACTGTTTTTT.